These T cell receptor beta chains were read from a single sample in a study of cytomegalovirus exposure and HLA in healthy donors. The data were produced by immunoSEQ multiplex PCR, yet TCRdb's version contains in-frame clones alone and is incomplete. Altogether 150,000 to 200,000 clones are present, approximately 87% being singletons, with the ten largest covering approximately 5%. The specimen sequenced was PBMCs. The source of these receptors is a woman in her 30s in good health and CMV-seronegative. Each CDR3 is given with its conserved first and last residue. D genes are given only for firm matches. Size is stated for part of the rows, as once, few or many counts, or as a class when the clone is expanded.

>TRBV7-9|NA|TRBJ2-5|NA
CASSSLEAGETQYF
TGTGCCAGCAGCTCTCTAGAAGCGGGAGAGACCCAGTACTTC
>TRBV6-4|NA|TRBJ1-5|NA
CASRGRGESGSNQPQHF
TGTGCCAGCAGGGGGAGAGGGGAGAGTGGGAGCAATCAGCCCCAGCATTTT
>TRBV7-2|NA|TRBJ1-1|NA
CASSLSFRNTEAFF
TGTGCCAGCAGCTTATCCTTCAGGAACACTGAAGCTTTCTTT
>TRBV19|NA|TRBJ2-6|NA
CASSIQPGANVLTF
TGTGCCAGTAGTATCCAGCCTGGGGCCAACGTCCTGACTTTC
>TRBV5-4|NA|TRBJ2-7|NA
CASSLGGGLIPYEQYF
TGTGCCAGCAGCTTGGGTGGGGGGCTAATACCCTACGAGCAGTACTTC
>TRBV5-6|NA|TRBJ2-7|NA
CASRVRGLSSYEQYF
TGTGCCAGCAGAGTTAGAGGACTTAGCTCCTACGAGCAGTACTTC
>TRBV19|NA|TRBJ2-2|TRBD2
CATKMLAGGPTTGELFF
TGTGCCACCAAGATGCTAGCGGGGGGGCCGACGACCGGGGAGCTGTTTTTT
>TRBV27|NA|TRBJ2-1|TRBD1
CASSVWTGGKNEQFF
TGTGCCAGCAGTGTCTGGACAGGGGGAAAGAATGAGCAGTTCTTC
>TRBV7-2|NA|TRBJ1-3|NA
CASSLGLASDAIYF
TGTGCCAGCAGCTTAGGGCTCGCGTCGGACGCCATATATTTT
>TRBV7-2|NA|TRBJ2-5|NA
CASSLRSGSVGVGETQYF
TGTGCCAGCAGCTTACGTTCTGGCAGCGTTGGGGTCGGAGAGACCCAGTACTTC
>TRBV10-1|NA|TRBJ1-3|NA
CASSENPTSGNTIYF
TGCGCCAGCAGTGAGAATCCTACCTCAGGAAACACCATATATTTT
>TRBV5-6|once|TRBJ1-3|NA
CASSLGVGGGTSGNTIYF
TGTGCCAGCAGCTTGGGAGTCGGAGGAGGAACCTCTGGAAACACCATATATTTT
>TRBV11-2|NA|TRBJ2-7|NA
CASSGGYREQYF
TGTGCCAGCAGCGGGGGCTATCGCGAGCAGTACTTC
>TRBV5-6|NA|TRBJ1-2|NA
CASSRGNYGYTF
TGTGCCAGCAGCAGGGGGAACTATGGCTACACCTTC
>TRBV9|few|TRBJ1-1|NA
CASTPAWDNTEAFF
TGTGCCAGCACTCCCGCGTGGGATAACACTGAAGCTTTCTTT
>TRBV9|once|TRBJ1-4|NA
CASSATATLNEKLFF
TGTGCCAGCAGCGCCACAGCTACCCTTAATGAAAAACTGTTTTTT
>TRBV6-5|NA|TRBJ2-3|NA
CASSSQTQQDTQYF
TGTGCCAGCAGTTCCCAGACCCAGCAGGATACGCAGTATTTT
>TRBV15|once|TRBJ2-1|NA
CATSILGGLANNEQFF
NA
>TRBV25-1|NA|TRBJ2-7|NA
CASSYGTSGEQYF
TGTGCCAGCAGTTATGGCACCTCTGGCGAGCAGTACTTC
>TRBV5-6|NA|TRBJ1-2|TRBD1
CASSLMGQGSGYTF
TGTGCCAGCAGCTTGATGGGACAGGGGTCTGGCTACACCTTC
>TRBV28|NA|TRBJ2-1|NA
CASSLGNEQFF
TGTGCCAGCAGCTTAGGAAATGAGCAGTTCTTC
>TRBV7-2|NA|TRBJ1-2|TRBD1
CASSFDRVNYGYTF
TGTGCCAGCAGCTTTGACAGGGTTAACTATGGCTACACCTTC
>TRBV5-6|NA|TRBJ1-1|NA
CASSWGLKGETEAFF
TGTGCCAGCAGCTGGGGGTTGAAGGGAGAAACTGAAGCTTTCTTT
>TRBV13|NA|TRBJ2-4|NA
CASSSLDTGDIQYF
TGTGCCAGCAGCTCTTTGGACACAGGCGACATTCAGTACTTC
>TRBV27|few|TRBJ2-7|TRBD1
CASSLAGGYEQYF
TGTGCCAGCAGTTTAGCAGGGGGCTACGAGCAGTACTTC
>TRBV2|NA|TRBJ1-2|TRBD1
CARGTGTGLDGYTF
TGTGCCAGAGGGACTGGGACAGGGCTGGATGGCTACACCTTC
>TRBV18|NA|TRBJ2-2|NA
CASSRKGAGELFF
TGTGCCAGCTCACGGAAGGGGGCCGGGGAGCTGTTTTTT
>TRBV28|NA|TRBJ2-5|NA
CASSFRAGQETQYF
TGTGCCAGCAGTTTTAGGGCGGGGCAAGAGACCCAGTACTTC
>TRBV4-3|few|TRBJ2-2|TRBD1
CASSQGDRVNTGELFF
TGCGCCAGCAGCCAAGGTGACAGGGTGAACACCGGGGAGCTGTTTTTT
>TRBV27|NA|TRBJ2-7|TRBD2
CASGTSSYEQYF
TGTGCCAGCGGGACTAGCTCCTACGAGCAGTACTTC
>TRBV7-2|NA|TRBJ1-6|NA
CASSLSASSYNSPLHF
TGTGCCAGCAGCCTTTCGGCGAGCTCCTATAATTCACCCCTCCACTTT
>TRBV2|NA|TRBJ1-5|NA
CASSGPSNQPQHF
TGTGCCAGCAGTGGGCCTAGCAATCAGCCCCAGCATTTT
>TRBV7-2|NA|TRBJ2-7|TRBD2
CASSSRLAGHPLFEQYF
TGTGCCAGCAGTTCGAGACTAGCGGGACACCCCCTATTCGAGCAGTACTTC
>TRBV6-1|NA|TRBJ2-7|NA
CASSEGHSYEQYF
TGTGCCAGCAGTGAAGGTCACTCCTACGAGCAGTACTTC
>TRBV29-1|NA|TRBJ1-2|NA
CSVGGVTGSLDTF
TGCAGCGTTGGGGGGGTGACAGGATCCCTTGACACCTTC
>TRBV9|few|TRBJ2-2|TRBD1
CASSAATFPGQVYTGELFF
TGTGCCAGCAGCGCCGCCACTTTCCCGGGACAGGTTTACACCGGGGAGCTGTTTTTT
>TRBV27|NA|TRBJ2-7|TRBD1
CASRNRDRGVYEQYF
TGTGCCAGCCGGAACCGAGACAGGGGCGTCTACGAGCAGTACTTC
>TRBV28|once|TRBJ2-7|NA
CASSSPDEQYF
TGTGCCAGCAGTTCACCGGACGAGCAGTACTTC
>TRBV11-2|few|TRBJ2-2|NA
CASSVLGGNTGELFF
TGTGCCAGCAGTGTATTGGGGGGTAACACCGGGGAGCTGTTTTTT
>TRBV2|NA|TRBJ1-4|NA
CASSDRGVEKLFF
TGTGCCAGCAGTGATCGGGGGGTTGAAAAACTGTTTTTT
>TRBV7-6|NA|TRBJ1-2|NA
CASSPTQGGTYGYTF
TGTGCCAGCAGCCCCACACAGGGCGGGACGTATGGCTACACCTTC
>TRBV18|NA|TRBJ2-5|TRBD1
CASSRRPTGDGETQYF
TGTGCCAGCTCCCGGCGTCCTACAGGGGATGGGGAGACCCAGTACTTC
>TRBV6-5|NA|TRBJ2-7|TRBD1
CASRQGQGHEQYF
TGTGCCAGCAGACAGGGACAGGGCCACGAGCAGTACTTC
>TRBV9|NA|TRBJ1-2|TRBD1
CASSARGQGSGYTF
TGTGCCAGCAGCGCCCGGGGACAGGGTAGTGGCTACACCTTC
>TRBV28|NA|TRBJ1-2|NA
CASSLGVGGGNYGYTF
TGTGCCAGCAGTTTAGGGGTGGGGGGCGGAAACTATGGCTACACCTTC
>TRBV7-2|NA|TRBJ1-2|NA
CASSHSDRIPKF
TGTGCCAGCAGTCATAGTGACAGAATACCGAAGTTC